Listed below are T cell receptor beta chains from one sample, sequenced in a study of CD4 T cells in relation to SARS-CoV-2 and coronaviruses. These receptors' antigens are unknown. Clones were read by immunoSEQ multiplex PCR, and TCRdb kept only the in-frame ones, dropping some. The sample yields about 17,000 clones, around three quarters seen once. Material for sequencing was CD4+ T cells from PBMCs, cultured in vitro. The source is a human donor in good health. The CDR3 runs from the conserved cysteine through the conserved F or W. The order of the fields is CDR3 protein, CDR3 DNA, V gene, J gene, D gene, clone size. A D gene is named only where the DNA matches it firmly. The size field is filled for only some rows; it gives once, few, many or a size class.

CDR3: CASSVSARDEQYF; DNA: TGTGCCAGCAGTGTCAGCGCCAGGGACGAGCAGTACTTC; V: TRBV25-1; J: TRBJ2-7; D: NA; size: NA
CDR3: CASRDTVSSGNTIYF; DNA: TGTGCCAGCAGAGACACAGTGAGCTCTGGAAACACCATATATTTT; V: TRBV6-5; J: TRBJ1-3; D: NA; size: NA
CDR3: CASSQSEYGYTF; DNA: TGCGCCAGCAGTCAATCCGAGTATGGCTACACCTTC; V: TRBV23-1; J: TRBJ1-2; D: NA; size: NA
CDR3: CASRRPDRDTGELFF; DNA: TGTGCCAGCAGGCGCCCAGACAGGGACACCGGGGAGCTGTTTTTT; V: TRBV7-3; J: TRBJ2-2; D: TRBD1; size: NA
CDR3: CASTPGVGYTF; DNA: TGTGCCAGCACCCCAGGGGTTGGCTACACCTTC; V: TRBV25-1; J: TRBJ1-2; D: NA; size: few
CDR3: CASSPGLRSGRLSYEQYF; DNA: TGTGCCAGCAGTCCGGGACTAAGGAGTGGGCGTCTCTCCTACGAGCAGTACTTC; V: TRBV6-6; J: TRBJ2-7; D: TRBD2; size: few
CDR3: CASSLFGPWGYTF; DNA: TGTGCCAGCAGTTTATTCGGGCCTTGGGGCTACACCTTC; V: TRBV12-3/TRBV12-4; J: TRBJ1-2; D: NA; size: NA
CDR3: CASSPPGSSLEQYF; DNA: TGTGCCAGCTCACCCCCGGGCTCGTCTCTCGAGCAGTACTTC; V: TRBV18; J: TRBJ2-7; D: NA; size: NA
CDR3: CASSLGRADEPQHF; DNA: TGTGCCAGCAGCTTAGGACGAGCCGACGAGCCCCAGCATTTT; V: TRBV7-9; J: TRBJ1-5; D: NA; size: NA
CDR3: CASSLEASAINEQFF; DNA: TGTGCCAGCAGCTTAGAGGCTAGCGCCATCAATGAGCAGTTCTTC; V: TRBV7-3; J: TRBJ2-1; D: NA; size: NA
CDR3: CASSGETSGRGNEQFF; DNA: TGTGCCAGTAGCGGGGAAACTAGCGGGAGGGGAAATGAGCAGTTCTTC; V: TRBV19; J: TRBJ2-1; D: TRBD2; size: NA
CDR3: CASSFLAPQAYEQYF; DNA: TGTGCCAGCAGTTTTCTAGCGCCGCAAGCCTACGAGCAGTACTTC; V: TRBV6-2/TRBV6-3; J: TRBJ2-7; D: NA; size: NA
CDR3: CASSFGSNRLNEQFF; DNA: TGTGCCAGCAGCTTTGGGTCGAACCGACTGAATGAGCAGTTCTTC; V: TRBV5-4; J: TRBJ2-1; D: NA; size: NA
CDR3: CASSLGDGPPYEQYF; DNA: TGTGCCAGCAGTTTAGGGGACGGACCTCCCTACGAGCAGTACTTC; V: TRBV27; J: TRBJ2-7; D: NA; size: NA
CDR3: CASSLVGASSYEQYF; DNA: TGCGCCAGCAGCTTGGTGGGGGCAAGCTCCTACGAGCAGTACTTC; V: TRBV5-1; J: TRBJ2-7; D: NA; size: NA
CDR3: CSASRSSGSDEQFF; DNA: TGCAGTGCTAGTAGGTCTAGCGGGAGCGATGAGCAGTTCTTC; V: TRBV20-1; J: TRBJ2-1; D: TRBD2; size: NA
CDR3: CASSLAQSNEQFF; DNA: TGTGCCAGCAGCTTAGCGCAGTCCAATGAGCAGTTCTTC; V: TRBV7-9; J: TRBJ2-1; D: NA; size: NA
CDR3: CASSQRDRGNTEAFF; DNA: TGTGCCAGCAGCCAAAGGGACAGGGGGAACACTGAAGCTTTCTTT; V: TRBV3-1/TRBV3-2; J: TRBJ1-1; D: TRBD1; size: NA
CDR3: CASSLGQGQRNEQFF; DNA: TGTGCCAGCAGCTTAGGACAGGGACAACGCAATGAGCAGTTCTTC; V: TRBV7-9; J: TRBJ2-1; D: TRBD1; size: NA
CDR3: CASSYGQGWRTEAFF; DNA: TGTGCCAGCAGTTACGGACAGGGGTGGCGGACTGAAGCTTTCTTT; V: TRBV6-5; J: TRBJ1-1; D: TRBD1; size: NA
CDR3: CASIGLAHTGELFF; DNA: TGTGCCAGTATAGGGCTAGCTCACACCGGGGAGCTGTTTTTT; V: TRBV19; J: TRBJ2-2; D: NA; size: NA
CDR3: CAARAQGADEQFF; DNA: TGTGCCGCTAGGGCCCAGGGGGCGGATGAGCAGTTCTTC; V: TRBV24-1; J: TRBJ2-1; D: TRBD1; size: NA
CDR3: CASSQGQGSEEQYF; DNA: TGTGCCAGCAGCCAGGGACAGGGATCGGAAGAGCAGTACTTC; V: TRBV7-9; J: TRBJ2-7; D: TRBD1; size: NA
CDR3: CASRLPSGSTDTQYF; DNA: TGTGCCAGCAGACTTCCTAGCGGGAGCACAGATACGCAGTATTTT; V: TRBV3-1/TRBV3-2; J: TRBJ2-3; D: TRBD2; size: NA
CDR3: CATGSWPGEGPEQYF; DNA: TGTGCCACCGGGTCCTGGCCAGGGGAGGGCCCCGAGCAGTACTTC; V: TRBV2; J: TRBJ2-7; D: NA; size: NA
CDR3: CASSLFAGELFF; DNA: TGTGCCAGCAGTTTATTCGCTGGGGAGCTGTTTTTT; V: TRBV28; J: TRBJ2-2; D: NA; size: few
CDR3: CASRRGQGLDYGYTF; DNA: TGTGCCAGCAGACGCGGACAGGGTTTGGACTATGGCTACACCTTC; V: TRBV5-4; J: TRBJ1-2; D: TRBD1; size: NA
CDR3: CASSQAAGTGGGDTQYF; DNA: TGTGCCAGCAGCCAAGCTGCCGGGACAGGGGGTGGAGATACGCAGTATTTT; V: TRBV3-1/TRBV3-2; J: TRBJ2-3; D: TRBD1; size: NA
CDR3: CASSDRAPSGTIYF; DNA: TGTGCCAGCAGTGACCGCGCTCCATCTGGAACCATATATTTT; V: TRBV25-1; J: TRBJ1-3; D: NA; size: NA
CDR3: CASSIGPAYGYTF; DNA: TGTGCCAGCAGCATAGGACCCGCCTATGGCTACACCTTC; V: TRBV5-4; J: TRBJ1-2; D: NA; size: once
CDR3: CASSTGQAYSNQPQHF; DNA: TGTGCCAGTAGTACGGGACAGGCTTATAGCAATCAGCCCCAGCATTTT; V: TRBV19; J: TRBJ1-5; D: TRBD1; size: NA
CDR3: CASSQSNQPQHF; DNA: TGTGCCAGCAGTCAGTCCAATCAGCCCCAGCATTTT; V: TRBV2; J: TRBJ1-5; D: NA; size: NA
CDR3: CASSHRTGGYTF; DNA: TGTGCCAGCAGCCACCGGACGGGGGGCTACACCTTC; V: TRBV3-1/TRBV3-2; J: TRBJ1-2; D: NA; size: NA
CDR3: CSASSSGTGPLGGYTF; DNA: TGCAGTGCTAGTAGCTCCGGGACAGGACCTTTGGGTGGCTACACCTTC; V: TRBV20-1; J: TRBJ1-2; D: TRBD1; size: NA
CDR3: CASSQYPGGAFF; DNA: TGTGCCAGCAGCCAGTACCCGGGGGGAGCTTTCTTT; V: TRBV3-1/TRBV3-2; J: TRBJ1-1; D: NA; size: few
CDR3: CATGTSGSQPSTDTQYF; DNA: TGTGCCACCGGGACTAGCGGGAGTCAGCCTAGCACAGATACGCAGTATTTT; V: TRBV24-1; J: TRBJ2-3; D: TRBD2; size: NA
CDR3: CASSLAGDSYEQYF; DNA: TGTGCCAGCAGTTTAGCGGGGGACTCCTACGAGCAGTACTTC; V: TRBV6-5; J: TRBJ2-7; D: TRBD2; size: NA
CDR3: CASSVTGSDTQYF; DNA: TGTGCCAGCAGCGTAACAGGGTCAGATACGCAGTATTTT; V: TRBV3-1/TRBV3-2; J: TRBJ2-3; D: NA; size: NA
CDR3: CASSVGRTNYGYTF; DNA: TGTGCCAGCAGTGTAGGCCGAACTAACTATGGCTACACCTTC; V: TRBV2; J: TRBJ1-2; D: NA; size: NA
CDR3: CASSATSRSYNEQFF; DNA: TGTGCCAGCAGCGCCACTAGTCGCTCCTACAATGAGCAGTTCTTC; V: TRBV7-3; J: TRBJ2-1; D: NA; size: once
CDR3: CASSRRGTGDNQPQHF; DNA: TGTGCCAGTAGTAGGAGGGGTACAGGGGACAATCAGCCCCAGCATTTT; V: TRBV19; J: TRBJ1-5; D: TRBD1; size: NA
CDR3: CAWSGANYGYTF; DNA: TGTGCCTGGAGTGGGGCTAACTATGGCTACACCTTC; V: TRBV30; J: TRBJ1-2; D: NA; size: NA
CDR3: CASTRGQGEGTEAFF; DNA: TGTGCCAGCACCCGCGGACAGGGGGAAGGAACTGAAGCTTTCTTT; V: TRBV27; J: TRBJ1-1; D: TRBD1; size: NA
CDR3: CASSDPSGRSDEQFF; DNA: TGCGCCAGCAGTGACCCTAGCGGGAGATCAGATGAGCAGTTCTTC; V: TRBV10-1; J: TRBJ2-1; D: TRBD2; size: NA
CDR3: CATSRDIQGLRDTEAFF; DNA: TGTGCCACCAGCAGAGATATTCAGGGGCTAAGGGACACTGAAGCTTTCTTT; V: TRBV15; J: TRBJ1-1; D: NA; size: NA
CDR3: CASTTYSGTYEQYF; DNA: TGTGCCAGCACCACATATAGCGGGACCTACGAGCAGTACTTC; V: TRBV28; J: TRBJ2-7; D: TRBD2; size: NA
CDR3: CASSFFGQGDQYF; DNA: TGTGCCAGCAGTTTTTTTGGGCAGGGGGACCAGTACTTC; V: TRBV12-3/TRBV12-4; J: TRBJ2-5; D: TRBD1; size: NA
CDR3: CASSFALELDGELFF; DNA: TGCGCCAGCAGCTTTGCCCTAGAACTTGACGGGGAGCTGTTTTTT; V: TRBV5-1; J: TRBJ2-2; D: NA; size: few
CDR3: CASSSEGSETQYF; DNA: TGCGCCAGCAGCTCGGAGGGTTCAGAGACCCAGTACTTC; V: TRBV5-1; J: TRBJ2-5; D: NA; size: NA
CDR3: CASRSPGQGYNEQFF; DNA: TGCGCCAGCAGGTCGCCGGGACAGGGATACAATGAGCAGTTCTTC; V: TRBV5-1; J: TRBJ2-1; D: TRBD1; size: once
CDR3: CATSVGGGGWQPQHF; DNA: TGTGCCACCAGTGTTGGTGGGGGCGGGTGGCAGCCCCAGCATTTT; V: TRBV24-1; J: TRBJ1-5; D: NA; size: NA